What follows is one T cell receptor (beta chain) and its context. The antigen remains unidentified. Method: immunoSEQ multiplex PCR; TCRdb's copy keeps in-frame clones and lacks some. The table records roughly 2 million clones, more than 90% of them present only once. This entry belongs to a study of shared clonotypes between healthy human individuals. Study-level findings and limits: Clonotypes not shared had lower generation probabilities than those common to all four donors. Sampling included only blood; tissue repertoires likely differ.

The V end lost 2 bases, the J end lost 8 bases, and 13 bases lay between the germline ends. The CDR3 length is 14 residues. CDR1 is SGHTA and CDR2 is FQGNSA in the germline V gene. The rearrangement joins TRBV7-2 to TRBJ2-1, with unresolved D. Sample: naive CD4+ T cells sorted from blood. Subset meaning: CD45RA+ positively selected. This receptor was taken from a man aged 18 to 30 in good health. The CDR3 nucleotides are TGTGCCAGCAGCTTACCGACTCTAGAGTATGAGCAGTTCTTC. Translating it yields CASSLPTLEYEQFF. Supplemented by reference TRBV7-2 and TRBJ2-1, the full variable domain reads GAGVSQSPSNKVTEKGKDVELRCDPISGHTALYWYRQSLGQGLEFLIYFQGNSAPDKSGLPSDRFSAERTGGSVSTLTIQRTQQEDSAVYLCASSLPTLEYEQFFGPGTRLTVL.